These T cell receptor beta chains were read from a single sample in a study of response to subunit inactivated influenza vaccine. From the RT-PCR reads, TCRdb called clonotypes with MiXCR, one entry per CDR3 protein. The repertoire holds about 520,000 distinct CDR3 sequences, about 25% seen once, with about 1.9% in the top ten. Sequences were derived from CD4+ T cells sorted from PBMCs, sampled about 5 days after vaccination. The source of these receptors is a middle-aged man who received an inactivated influenza vaccine. The CDR3 runs from the conserved cysteine through the conserved F or W. D genes are given only for firm matches. Some rows mark clone size as missing; the rest say once, few, many or name a class of expanded clone.

j_call,d_call,cdr3_length,clone_size,v_call,cdr3_nt,cdr3_aa
TRBJ2-1,-,14,many,TRBV29-1,TGCAGCGTTGTAGGTCACGATGGGTTCAATGAGCAGTTCTTC,CSVVGHDGFNEQFF
TRBJ1-2,-,14,few,TRBV7-8,TGTGCCAGCAGCCCATCGGGGGTCTCCTATGGCTACACCTTC,CASSPSGVSYGYTF
TRBJ2-5,-,15,-,TRBV27,TGTGCCAGCAGTCTCACCTCTAGAGACCAAGAGACCCAGTACTTC,CASSLTSRDQETQYF
TRBJ1-4,TRBD1,11,-,TRBV6-1,TGTGCCAGCAGAGGACAGGTCGAACTGTTTTTT,CASRGQVELFF
TRBJ2-7,TRBD2,14,-,TRBV6-1,TGTGCCACCAAGCGGGGGGTCCTGTCCTACGAGCAGTACTTC,CATKRGVLSYEQYF
TRBJ2-5,TRBD2,16,-,TRBV5-8,TGTGCCAGCAGCCCAACCCTAGCGGAGGTACAAGAGACCCAGTACTTC,CASSPTLAEVQETQYF
TRBJ2-2,-,16,-,TRBV10-3,TGTGCCATCAGTGAGTCGGGCGGGTTTCGGACCGGGGAGCTGTTTTTT,CAISESGGFRTGELFF
TRBJ1-5,-,10,-,TRBV10-1,TGCGCCAGCCCCGAAGAGCCCCAGCATTTT,CASPEEPQHF
TRBJ2-7,TRBD1,14,-,TRBV6-1,TGTGCCAGCAGCCAGGGGACAGGGAATTACGAGCAGTACTTC,CASSQGTGNYEQYF
TRBJ2-1,TRBD2,16,-,TRBV6-2/TRBV6-3,TGTGCCAGCAGTTCTGGGGCGGGAGGGTCCTACAATGAGCAGTTCTTC,CASSSGAGGSYNEQFF
TRBJ2-7,TRBD2,15,few,TRBV19,TGTGCCAGTAGTTCCAGACTAGCGGGAACGTACGAGCAGTACTTC,CASSSRLAGTYEQYF
TRBJ2-2,-,13,few,TRBV12-3/TRBV12-4,TGTGCCAGCAGTTATTTCGGTTCCGGGGAGCTGTTTTTT,CASSYFGSGELFF
TRBJ2-3,TRBD2,15,-,TRBV20-1,TGCAGTGCGGGGACTAGCGGGGAGAGCACAGATACGCAGTATTTT,CSAGTSGESTDTQYF
TRBJ2-1,-,15,few,TRBV5-1,TGCGCCAGCAGCTTATCGGGACAACCCGGGGGGGAGCAGTTCTTC,CASSLSGQPGGEQFF
TRBJ2-5,-,14,few,TRBV24-1,TGTGCCACCAGTGATTCAGCGGCCCAAGAGACCCAGTACTTC,CATSDSAAQETQYF
TRBJ2-7,TRBD1,15,-,TRBV18,TGTGCCAGCTCACCGGGGACAGGGATCACCTACGAGCAGTACTTC,CASSPGTGITYEQYF
TRBJ2-7,TRBD1,14,-,TRBV6-1,TGTGCCAGCACTGGGACAGGGGGCTCCTACGAGCAGTACTTC,CASTGTGGSYEQYF
TRBJ2-7,-,14,-,TRBV7-6,TGTGCCAGCGCTTTGGGAGGAAGCTCCTACGAGCAGTACTTC,CASALGGSSYEQYF
TRBJ1-1,-,14,-,TRBV7-2,TGTGCCAGCAGCTTGGCCTGGGGCCGGACTGAAGCTTTCTTT,CASSLAWGRTEAFF
TRBJ1-6,TRBD1,15,-,TRBV6-2/TRBV6-3,TGTGCCAGCAGAACTTCGGGACAGTATAATTCACCCCTCCACTTT,CASRTSGQYNSPLHF
TRBJ2-2,TRBD1,15,-,TRBV9,TGTGCCAGCAGCCCGCGGACAGGGCACACCGGGGAGCTGTTTTTT,CASSPRTGHTGELFF
TRBJ1-2,-,15,few,TRBV20-1,TGCAGTGCTAGAGATTGGGGACGCCAGGCGGATGGCTACACCTTC,CSARDWGRQADGYTF
TRBJ1-6,-,15,-,TRBV7-9,TGTGCCAGCAGCTCATCGGACAGCCGGAATTCACCCCTCCACTTT,CASSSSDSRNSPLHF
TRBJ2-7,-,13,few,TRBV12-3/TRBV12-4,TGTGCCAGCAGTTTAAAGGGAGACGGTCGCTTACTCTTC,CASSLKGDGRLLF
TRBJ1-6,-,12,-,TRBV6-6,TGTGCCAGCCTCGCAGATAATTCACCCCTCCACTTT,CASLADNSPLHF
TRBJ1-4,-,16,-,TRBV11-2,TGTGCCAGCAGCTTAATGGGGGGCTCAACTAATGAAAAACTGTTTTTT,CASSLMGGSTNEKLFF
TRBJ2-5,TRBD2,17,once,TRBV7-9,TGTGCCAGCAGCTTAAGTCCCAGCGGGAGGACTCAAGAGACCCAGTACTTC,CASSLSPSGRTQETQYF
TRBJ1-4,-,12,-,TRBV6-6,TGTGCCAGCAGTTACTCTGGTGAAAAACTGTTTTTT,CASSYSGEKLFF
TRBJ1-3,-,15,few,TRBV7-9,TGTGCCAGCAGCTCTGACGTATTCTCTGGAAACACCATATATTTT,CASSSDVFSGNTIYF